Reported below is one TCR beta chain. This record belongs to a study of CD8 T cells in Susac syndrome. The CDR3 spans 14 residues. Germline assignment: CDR1 LGHNA and CDR2 YNFKEQ. V gave up 0 bases and J gave up 4 bases, with 9 bases separating them. Random hexamers served to reverse transcribe roughly 0.45 to 1 ug RNA. The TCR beta CDR3 was amplified by immunoSEQ multiplex PCR across 54 Vbeta, 13 Jbeta. From the immunoSEQ multiplex PCR reads, TCRdb called clonotypes with MiXCR, one entry per CDR3 protein. The sample carries approximately 120,000 distinct CDR3 sequences, around 94% recorded once. The TCR sequence derives from a human donor in good health. The V call is TRBV4-2, the J call TRBJ1-1, with a weak D call TRBD1 (5 bases). The sequencing sample was made of CD4+ T cells from PBMCs. CDR3 in amino acids: CASSQDDGGTEAFF. The DNA for the CDR3 is TGTGCCAGCAGCCAAGACGATGGGGGCACTGAAGCTTTCTTT.